The 3 T cell receptor beta chains reported below all come from one sample, sequenced in a study of shared clonotypes between healthy human individuals. Here immunoSEQ multiplex PCR was the method, and the copy in TCRdb shows in-frame clones only, minus some. In the table there are some 2,500,000 clones, under 95% of which are singletons. Material for sequencing was naive CD4+ T cells from PBMCs. This sample's subset: CD45RA+ positively selected. These receptors were taken from a man between 18 and 29 years old in good health. Some clones in this sample may be carry-over from other donors' samples.

This sequence joins TRBV5-1 and TRBJ2-3; 7 positions agree with TRBD1. Germline values: CDR1 SGHRS, CDR2 YFSETQ. The CDR3 spans 14 residues. Trimming took 1 base from V and 6 from J; bases not matched to a gene: 5. Here the CDR3 DNA reads TGCGCCAGCAGCTTGCAAGGGGGCCAGGATACGCAGTATTTT. The encoded protein is CASSLQGGQDTQYF. The full variable domain, its missing parts supplied by reference TRBV5-1 and TRBJ2-3, is KAGVTQTPRYLIKTRGQQVTLSCSPISGHRSVSWYQQTPGQGLQFLFEYFSETQRNKGNFPGRFSGRQFSNSRSEMNVSTLELGDSALYLCASSLQGGQDTQYFGPGTRLTVL.

The chain recombines TRBV14 with TRBJ2-3; D remains unclear. The CDR3 covers 15 residues. Germline V CDR1 and CDR2: SGHDN, FVKESK. V dropped 2 bases and J dropped 3 bases, with 12 bases sitting between them. CDR3: CASSQRRSFTDTQYF. The CDR3 region has the DNA TGTGCCAGCAGCCAACGACGGAGCTTTACAGATACGCAGTATTTT.

V and J are TRBV10-1 and TRBJ2-1; 9 nucleotides line up with TRBD2. The length of the CDR3 is 16 residues. Germline values: CDR1 WNHNN, CDR2 SYGVQD (reference sequence). V gave up 0 bases and J gave up 4 bases; unmatched junction bases: 4. CDR3 residues: CASSESTSGEYNEQFF. CDR3 bases: TGCGCCAGCAGTGAGTCGACTAGCGGAGAGTACAATGAGCAGTTCTTC.